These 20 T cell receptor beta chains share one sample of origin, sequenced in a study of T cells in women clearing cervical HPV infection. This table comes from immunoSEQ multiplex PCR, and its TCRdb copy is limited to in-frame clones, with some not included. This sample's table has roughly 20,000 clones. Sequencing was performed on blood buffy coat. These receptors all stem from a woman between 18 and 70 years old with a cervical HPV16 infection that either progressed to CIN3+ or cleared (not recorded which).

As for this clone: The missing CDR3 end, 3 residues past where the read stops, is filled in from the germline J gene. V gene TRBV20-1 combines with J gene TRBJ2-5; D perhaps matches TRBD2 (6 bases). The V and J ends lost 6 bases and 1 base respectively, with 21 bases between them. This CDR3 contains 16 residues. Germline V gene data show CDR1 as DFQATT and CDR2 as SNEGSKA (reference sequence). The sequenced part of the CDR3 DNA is TGCAGTGCCGAAACCGACCTAGCGTCTCTCCAAGAGACC. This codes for CSAETDLASLQET. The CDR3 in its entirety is CSAETDLASLQETQYF.

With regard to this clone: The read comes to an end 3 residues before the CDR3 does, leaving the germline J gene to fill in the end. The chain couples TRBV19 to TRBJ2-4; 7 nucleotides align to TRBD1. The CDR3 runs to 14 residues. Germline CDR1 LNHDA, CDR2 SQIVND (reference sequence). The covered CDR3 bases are TGTGCCAGTAGTCTCTCAGGGGGTATTGTGCGT. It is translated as CASSLSGGIVR. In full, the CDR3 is CASSLSGGIVRQYF.

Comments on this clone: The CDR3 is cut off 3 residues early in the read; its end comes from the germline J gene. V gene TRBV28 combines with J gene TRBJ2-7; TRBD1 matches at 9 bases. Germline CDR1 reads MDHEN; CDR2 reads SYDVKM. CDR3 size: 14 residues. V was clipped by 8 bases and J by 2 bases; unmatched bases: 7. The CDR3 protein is CASAYWTGAYEQYF. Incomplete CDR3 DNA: TGTGCCAGCGCATATTGGACAGGGGCCTACGAG.

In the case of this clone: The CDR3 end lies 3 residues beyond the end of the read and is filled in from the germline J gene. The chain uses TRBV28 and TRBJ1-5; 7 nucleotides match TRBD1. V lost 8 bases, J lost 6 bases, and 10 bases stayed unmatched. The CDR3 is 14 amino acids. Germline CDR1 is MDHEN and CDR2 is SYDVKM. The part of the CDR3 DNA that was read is TGTGCCAGCCGGCAGGGGGGTCTGAGTCAGCCC. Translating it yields CASRQGGLSQP. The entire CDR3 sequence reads CASRQGGLSQPQHF.

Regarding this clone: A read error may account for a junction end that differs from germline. The CDR3 loop is CASSSDGWAETQYF. Incomplete CDR3 DNA: TGCGCCAGCAGCTCCGATGGATGGGCAGAGACG. The gene calls are TRBV5-1 and TRBJ2-3; no definite D call. The CDR3 goes on 3 residues after the read ends, and that part is filled in from the germline J gene. There are 14 residues in the CDR3. The germline V gene encodes CDR1 SGHRS and CDR2 YFSETQ.

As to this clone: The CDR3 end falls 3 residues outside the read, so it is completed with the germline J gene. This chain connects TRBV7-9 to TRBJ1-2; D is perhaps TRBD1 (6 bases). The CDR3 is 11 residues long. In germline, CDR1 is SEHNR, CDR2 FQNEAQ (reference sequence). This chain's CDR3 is CASSWGHDYTF. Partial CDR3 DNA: TGTGCCAGCAGTTGGGGGCATGAC.

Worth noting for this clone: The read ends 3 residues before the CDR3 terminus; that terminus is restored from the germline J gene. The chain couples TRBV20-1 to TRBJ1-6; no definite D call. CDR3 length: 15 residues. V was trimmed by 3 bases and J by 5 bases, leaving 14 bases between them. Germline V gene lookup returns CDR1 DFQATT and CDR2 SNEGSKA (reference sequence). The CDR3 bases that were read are TGCAGTGCTAGTAACCCAAAGCTTCATAATTCACCC. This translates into CSASNPKLHNSP. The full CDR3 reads CSASNPKLHNSPLHF.

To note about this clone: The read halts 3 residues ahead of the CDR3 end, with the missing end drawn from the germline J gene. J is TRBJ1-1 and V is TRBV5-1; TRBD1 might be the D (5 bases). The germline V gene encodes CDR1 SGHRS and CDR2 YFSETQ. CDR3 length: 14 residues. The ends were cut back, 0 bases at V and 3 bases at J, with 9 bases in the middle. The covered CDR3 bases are TGCGCCAGCAGCTTGGCTAGGGGAGACACTGAA. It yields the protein CASSLARGDTE. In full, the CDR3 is CASSLARGDTEAFF.

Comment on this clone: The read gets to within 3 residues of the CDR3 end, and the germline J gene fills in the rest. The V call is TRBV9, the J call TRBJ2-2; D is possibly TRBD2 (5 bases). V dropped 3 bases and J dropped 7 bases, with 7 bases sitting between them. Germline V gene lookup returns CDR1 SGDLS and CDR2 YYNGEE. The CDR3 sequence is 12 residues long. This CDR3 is CASSARGGELFF. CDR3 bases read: TGTGCCAGCAGCGCTCGGGGCGGGGAG.

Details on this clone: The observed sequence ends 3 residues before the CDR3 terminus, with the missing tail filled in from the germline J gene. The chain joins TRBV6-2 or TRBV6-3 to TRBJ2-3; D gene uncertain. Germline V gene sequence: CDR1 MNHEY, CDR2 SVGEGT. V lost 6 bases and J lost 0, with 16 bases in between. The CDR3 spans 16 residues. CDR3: CASRGLLTPSTDTQYF. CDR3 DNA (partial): TGTGCCAGCAGGGGCCTCCTGACCCCCAGCACAGATACG.

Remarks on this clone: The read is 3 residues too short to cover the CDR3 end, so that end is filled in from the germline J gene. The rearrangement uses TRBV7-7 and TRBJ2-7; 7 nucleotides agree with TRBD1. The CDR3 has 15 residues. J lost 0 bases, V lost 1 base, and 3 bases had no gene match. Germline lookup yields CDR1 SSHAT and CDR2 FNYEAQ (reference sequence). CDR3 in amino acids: CASSLGPGGSYEQYF. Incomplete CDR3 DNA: TGTGCCAGCAGCTTAGGACCAGGGGGCTCCTACGAG.

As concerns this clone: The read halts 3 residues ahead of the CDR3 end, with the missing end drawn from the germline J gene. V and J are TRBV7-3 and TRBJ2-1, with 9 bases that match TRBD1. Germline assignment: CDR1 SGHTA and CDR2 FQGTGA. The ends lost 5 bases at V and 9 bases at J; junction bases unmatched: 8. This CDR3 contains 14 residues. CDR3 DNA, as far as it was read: TGTGCCAGCAGCCCCGGGACAGGGATTTCTGAG. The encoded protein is CASSPGTGISE. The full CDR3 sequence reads CASSPGTGISEQFF.

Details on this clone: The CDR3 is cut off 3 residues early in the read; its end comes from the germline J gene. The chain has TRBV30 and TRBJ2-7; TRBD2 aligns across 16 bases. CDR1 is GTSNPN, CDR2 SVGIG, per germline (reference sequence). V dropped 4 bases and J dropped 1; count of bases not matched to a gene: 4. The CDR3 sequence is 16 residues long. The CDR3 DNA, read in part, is TGTGCCTGGATTCCGGGACTAGCGGGGGGGTCCTACGAG. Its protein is CAWIPGLAGGSYE. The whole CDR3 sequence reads CAWIPGLAGGSYEQYF. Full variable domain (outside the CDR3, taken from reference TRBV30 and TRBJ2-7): SQTIHQWPATLVQPVGSPLSLECTVEGTSNPNLYWYRQAAGRGLQLLFYSVGIGQISSEVPQNLSASRPQDRQFILSSKKLLLSDSGFYLCAWIPGLAGGSYEQYFGPGTRLTVT.

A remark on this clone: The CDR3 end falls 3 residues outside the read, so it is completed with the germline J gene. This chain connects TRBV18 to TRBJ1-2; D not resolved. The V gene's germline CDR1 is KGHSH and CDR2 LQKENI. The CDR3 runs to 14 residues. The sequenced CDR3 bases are TGTGCCAGCTCACCACCGAGCGGAGGGAACATC. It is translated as CASSPPSGGNI. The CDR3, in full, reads CASSPPSGGNIYTF.

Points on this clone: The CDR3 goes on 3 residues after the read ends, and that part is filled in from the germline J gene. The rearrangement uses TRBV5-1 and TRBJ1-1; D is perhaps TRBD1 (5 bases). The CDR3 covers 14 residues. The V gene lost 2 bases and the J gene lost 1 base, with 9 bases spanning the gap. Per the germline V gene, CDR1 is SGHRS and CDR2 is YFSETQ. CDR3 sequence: CASSLDSSNTEAFF. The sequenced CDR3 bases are TGCGCCAGCAGCTTAGACAGCTCGAACACTGAA.

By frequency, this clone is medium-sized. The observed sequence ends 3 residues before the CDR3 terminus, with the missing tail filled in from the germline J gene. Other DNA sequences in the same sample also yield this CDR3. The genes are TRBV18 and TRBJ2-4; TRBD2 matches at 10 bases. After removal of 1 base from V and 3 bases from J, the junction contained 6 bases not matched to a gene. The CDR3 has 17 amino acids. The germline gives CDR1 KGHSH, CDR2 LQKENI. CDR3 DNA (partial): TGTGCCAGCTCACCACTTCCGCCTAGCGGGGGCAAAAACATT. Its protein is CASSPLPPSGGKNI. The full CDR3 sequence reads CASSPLPPSGGKNIQYF.

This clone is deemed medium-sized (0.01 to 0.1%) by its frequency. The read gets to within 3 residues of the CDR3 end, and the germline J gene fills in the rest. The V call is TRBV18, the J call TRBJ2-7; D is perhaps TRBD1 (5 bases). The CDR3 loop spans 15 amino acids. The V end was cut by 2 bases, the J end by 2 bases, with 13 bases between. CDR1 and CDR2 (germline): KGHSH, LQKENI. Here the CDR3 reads CASSPRPTATYEQYF. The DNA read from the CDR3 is TGTGCCAGCTCACCAAGGCCGACAGCTACCTACGAG.

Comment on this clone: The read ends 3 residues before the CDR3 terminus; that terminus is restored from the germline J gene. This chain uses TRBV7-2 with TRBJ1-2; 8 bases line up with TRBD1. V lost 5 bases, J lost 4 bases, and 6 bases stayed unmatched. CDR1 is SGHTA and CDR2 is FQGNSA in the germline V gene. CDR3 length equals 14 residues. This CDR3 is CASSLQGARYGYTF. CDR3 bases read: TGTGCCAGCAGCCTCCAGGGGGCGCGCTATGGC.

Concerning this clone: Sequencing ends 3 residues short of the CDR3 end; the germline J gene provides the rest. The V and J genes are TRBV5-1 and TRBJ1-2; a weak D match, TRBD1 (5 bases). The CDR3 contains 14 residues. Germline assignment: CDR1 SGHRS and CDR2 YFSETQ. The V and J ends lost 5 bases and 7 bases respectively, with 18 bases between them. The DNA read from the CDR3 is TGCGCCAGCAGTCCCAACATAGGGGTCTTTGGC. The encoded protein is CASSPNIGVFG. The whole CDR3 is CASSPNIGVFGYTF.

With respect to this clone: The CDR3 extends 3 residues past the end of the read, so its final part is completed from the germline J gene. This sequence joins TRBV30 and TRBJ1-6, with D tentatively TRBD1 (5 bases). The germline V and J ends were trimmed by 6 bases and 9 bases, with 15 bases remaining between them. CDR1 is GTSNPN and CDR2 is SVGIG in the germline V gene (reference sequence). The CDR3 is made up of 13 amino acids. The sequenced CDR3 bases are TGTGCCTGCCACACTGCGGGGGGTTCACCC. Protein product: CACHTAGGSP. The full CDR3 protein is CACHTAGGSPLHF.